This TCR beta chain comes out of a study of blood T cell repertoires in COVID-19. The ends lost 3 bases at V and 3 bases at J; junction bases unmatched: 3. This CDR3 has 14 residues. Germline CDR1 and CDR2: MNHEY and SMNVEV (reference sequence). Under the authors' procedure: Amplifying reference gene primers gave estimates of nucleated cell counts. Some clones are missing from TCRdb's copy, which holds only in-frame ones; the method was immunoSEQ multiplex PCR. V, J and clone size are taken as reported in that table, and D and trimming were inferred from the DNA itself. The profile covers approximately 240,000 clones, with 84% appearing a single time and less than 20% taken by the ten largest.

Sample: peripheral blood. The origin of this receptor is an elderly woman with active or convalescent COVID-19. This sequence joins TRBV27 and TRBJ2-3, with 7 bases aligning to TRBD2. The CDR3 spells CASSFGTTTDTQYF. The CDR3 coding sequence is TGTGCCAGCAGTTTCGGGACTACGACAGATACGCAGTATTTT.